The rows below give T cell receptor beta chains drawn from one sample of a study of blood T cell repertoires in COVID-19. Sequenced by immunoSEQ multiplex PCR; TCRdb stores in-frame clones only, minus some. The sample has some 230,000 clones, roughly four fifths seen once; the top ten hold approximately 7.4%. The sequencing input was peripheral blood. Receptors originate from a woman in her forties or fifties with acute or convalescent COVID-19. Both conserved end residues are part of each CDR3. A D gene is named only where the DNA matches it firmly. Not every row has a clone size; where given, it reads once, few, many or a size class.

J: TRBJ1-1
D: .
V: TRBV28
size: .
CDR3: CASSLLRIRGTEAFF
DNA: TGTGCCAGCAGTTTATTGAGGATTCGAGGGACTGAAGCTTTCTTT

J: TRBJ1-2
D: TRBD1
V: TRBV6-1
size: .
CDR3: CASSEAQGGLDGYTF
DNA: TGTGCCAGCAGTGAAGCACAGGGGGGCCTAGATGGCTACACCTTC

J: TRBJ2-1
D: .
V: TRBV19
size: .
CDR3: CASSRPPGHSTDEQFF
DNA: TGTGCCAGTAGCCGACCTCCGGGACACAGCACAGATGAGCAGTTCTTC

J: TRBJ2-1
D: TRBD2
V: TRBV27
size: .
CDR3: CASKIGGKYNEQFF
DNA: TGTGCCAGTAAGATCGGGGGGAAATACAATGAGCAGTTCTTC

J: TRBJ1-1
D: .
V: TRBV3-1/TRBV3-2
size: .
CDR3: CASSQTWANTEAFF
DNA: TGTGCCAGCAGCCAAACTTGGGCTAACACTGAAGCTTTCTTT

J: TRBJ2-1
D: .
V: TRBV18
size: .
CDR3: CASSGESRDHFYNEQFF
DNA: TGTGCCAGCTCGGGAGAGAGCCGGGATCACTTTTACAATGAGCAGTTCTTC

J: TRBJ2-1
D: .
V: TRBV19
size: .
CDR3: CASSIPGVAVSSYNEQFF
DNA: TGTGCCAGTAGTATCCCCGGAGTAGCGGTAAGCTCCTACAATGAGCAGTTCTTC

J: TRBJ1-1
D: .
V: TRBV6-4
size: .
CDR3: CASELPEAFF
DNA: TGTGCCAGCGAACTTCCTGAAGCTTTCTTT

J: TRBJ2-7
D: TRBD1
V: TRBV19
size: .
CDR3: CASSDGQGGDEQYF
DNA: TGTGCCAGTAGTGACGGACAGGGAGGAGACGAGCAGTACTTC

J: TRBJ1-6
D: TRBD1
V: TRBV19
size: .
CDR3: CASSEGTGRNSPLHF
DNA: TGTGCCAGTAGTGAAGGGACAGGGCGGAATTCACCCCTCCACTTT

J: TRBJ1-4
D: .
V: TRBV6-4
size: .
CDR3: CARTNSSPATNEKLFF
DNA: TGTGCCAGGACTAACTCTTCCCCTGCAACTAATGAAAAACTGTTTTTT

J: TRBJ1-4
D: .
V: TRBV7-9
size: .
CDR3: CASSLETGTNEKLFF
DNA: TGTGCCAGCAGCCTAGAGACAGGAACTAATGAAAAACTGTTTTTT

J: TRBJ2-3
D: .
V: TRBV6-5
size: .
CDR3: CASIPPGTDTQYF
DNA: TGTGCCAGCATTCCTCCGGGCACAGATACGCAGTATTTT

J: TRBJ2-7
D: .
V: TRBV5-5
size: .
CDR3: CASSWGFEVGFSYEQYF
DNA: TGTGCCAGCAGCTGGGGCTTTGAGGTCGGGTTCAGCTACGAGCAGTACTTC

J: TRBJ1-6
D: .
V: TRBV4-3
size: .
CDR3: CASSQDGDGQNSPLHF
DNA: TGCGCCAGCAGCCAAGATGGTGACGGACAGAATTCACCCCTCCACTTT

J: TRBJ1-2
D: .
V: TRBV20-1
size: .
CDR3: CSARSYGYTF
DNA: TGCAGTGCTAGGAGCTATGGCTACACCTTC

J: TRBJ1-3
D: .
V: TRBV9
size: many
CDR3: CASSVEGENTIYF
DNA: TGTGCCAGCAGCGTAGAGGGGGAGAACACCATATATTTT

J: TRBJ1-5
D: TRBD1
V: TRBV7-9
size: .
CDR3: CASSFDRGPNQPQHF
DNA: TGTGCCAGCAGCTTCGATAGGGGGCCGAATCAGCCCCAGCATTTT

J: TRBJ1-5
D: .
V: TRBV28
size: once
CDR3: CASSFRAGLRSLQPQHF
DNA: TGTGCCAGCAGTTTTAGGGCGGGCCTCCGCTCCCTTCAGCCCCAGCATTTT

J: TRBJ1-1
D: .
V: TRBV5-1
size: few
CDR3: CASSEGTEAFF
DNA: TGCGCCAGCAGCGAGGGCACTGAAGCTTTCTTT

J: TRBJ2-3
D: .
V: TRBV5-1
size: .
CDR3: CASSLQGGGTDTQYF
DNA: TGCGCCAGCAGCTTGCAAGGGGGTGGCACAGATACGCAGTATTTT

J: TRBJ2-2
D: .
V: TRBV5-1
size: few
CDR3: CASSPRQTRTGELFF
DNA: TGCGCCAGCAGCCCCAGACAGACGCGCACCGGGGAGCTGTTTTTT

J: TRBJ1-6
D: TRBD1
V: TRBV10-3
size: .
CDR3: CAIRGTDLSPLHF
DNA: TGTGCCATCCGCGGGACAGATCTATCACCCCTCCACTTT

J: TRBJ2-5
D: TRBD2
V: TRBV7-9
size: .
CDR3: CASSSQKREYQETQYF
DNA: TGTGCCAGCAGCTCCCAAAAGCGGGAGTACCAAGAGACCCAGTACTTC

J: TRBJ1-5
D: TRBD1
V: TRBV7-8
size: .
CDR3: CASSLAGTGGNQPQHF
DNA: TGTGCCAGCAGTTTGGCCGGGACAGGGGGCAATCAGCCCCAGCATTTT

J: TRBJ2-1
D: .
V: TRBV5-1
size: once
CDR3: CASSLRNDNEQFF
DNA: TGCGCCAGCAGCCTGCGGAATGACAATGAGCAGTTCTTC

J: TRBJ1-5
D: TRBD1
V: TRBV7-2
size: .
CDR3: CASSRDRGNQPQHF
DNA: TGTGCCAGCAGCCGCGACAGGGGGAATCAGCCCCAGCATTTT

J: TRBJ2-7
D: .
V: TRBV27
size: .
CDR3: CASSLERLGGFDEQYF
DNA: TGTGCCAGCAGTTTAGAACGGTTAGGGGGATTTGACGAGCAGTACTTC

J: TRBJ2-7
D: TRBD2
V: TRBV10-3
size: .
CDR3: CAIRPASGRIDFHEQYF
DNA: TGTGCCATCCGTCCGGCTAGCGGGAGGATAGATTTCCACGAGCAGTACTTC

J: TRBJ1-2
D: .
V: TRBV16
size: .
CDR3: CASSRFPQGFGYTF
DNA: TGTGCCAGCAGCCGCTTCCCCCAGGGATTTGGCTACACCTTC

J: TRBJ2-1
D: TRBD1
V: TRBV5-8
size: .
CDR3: CASSSGTGDPNYNEQFF
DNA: TGTGCCAGCAGCTCCGGGACAGGCGACCCGAACTACAATGAGCAGTTCTTC

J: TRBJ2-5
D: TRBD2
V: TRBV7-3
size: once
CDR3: CASSSPREETQETQYF
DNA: TGTGCCAGCAGCTCCCCCCGGGAGGAGACCCAAGAGACCCAGTACTTC

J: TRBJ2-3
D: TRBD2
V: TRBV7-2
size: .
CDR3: CASSWGGPNTDTQYF
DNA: TGTGCCAGCAGCTGGGGGGGTCCGAACACAGATACGCAGTATTTT

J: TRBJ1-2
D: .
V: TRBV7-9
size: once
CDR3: CASSPRGAVYGYTF
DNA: TGTGCCAGCAGCCCCCGGGGGGCCGTCTATGGCTACACCTTC

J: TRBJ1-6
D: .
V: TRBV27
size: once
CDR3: CASSLSGGNSPLHF
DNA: TGTGCCAGCAGTTTAAGTGGGGGGAATTCACCCCTCCACTTT

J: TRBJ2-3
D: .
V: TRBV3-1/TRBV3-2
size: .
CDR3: CASREATDTQYF
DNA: TGTGCCAGCAGAGAGGCCACAGATACGCAGTATTTT

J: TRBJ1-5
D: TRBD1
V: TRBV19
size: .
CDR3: CASSMGQGGNQPQHF
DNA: TGTGCCAGTAGTATGGGACAGGGCGGCAATCAGCCCCAGCATTTT

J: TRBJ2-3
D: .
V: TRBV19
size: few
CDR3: CASSADPRGATQYF
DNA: TGTGCCAGTAGTGCTGACCCTAGGGGCGCTACGCAGTATTTT

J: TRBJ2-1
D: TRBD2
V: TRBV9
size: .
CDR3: CASSFRLAGVYNEQFF
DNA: TGTGCCAGCAGCTTCCGCCTAGCGGGAGTATACAATGAGCAGTTCTTC

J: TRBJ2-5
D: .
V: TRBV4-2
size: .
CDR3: CASSQTPGETQYF
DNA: TGTGCCAGCAGCCAAACCCCCGGGGAGACCCAGTACTTC

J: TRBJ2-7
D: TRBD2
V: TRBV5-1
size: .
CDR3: CASSLGGLAGGSSYEQYF
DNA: TGCGCCAGCAGCTTGGGAGGACTAGCGGGAGGGAGCTCCTACGAGCAGTACTTC

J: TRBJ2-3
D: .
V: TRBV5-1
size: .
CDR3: CASSSSLQEYRADRTQYF
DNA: TGCGCCAGCAGCTCATCCTTACAGGAATACCGAGCAGATAGGACGCAGTATTTT

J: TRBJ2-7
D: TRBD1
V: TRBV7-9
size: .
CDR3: CASSLGGGADPYEQYF
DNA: TGTGCCAGCAGCTTAGGAGGGGGCGCGGACCCCTACGAGCAGTACTTC

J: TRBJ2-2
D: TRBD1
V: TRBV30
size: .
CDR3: CAWSAGTGGPGELFF
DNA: TGTGCCTGGAGTGCCGGGACAGGGGGTCCCGGGGAGCTGTTTTTT

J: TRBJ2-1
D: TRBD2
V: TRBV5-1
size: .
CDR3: CASSTPGGAPPNEQFF
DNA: TGCGCCAGCAGCACGCCGGGAGGCGCCCCCCCCAATGAGCAGTTCTTC

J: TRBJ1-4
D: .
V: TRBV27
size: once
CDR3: CASSLKGLPNEKLFF
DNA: TGTGCCAGCAGTTTAAAGGGGTTGCCTAATGAAAAACTGTTTTTT

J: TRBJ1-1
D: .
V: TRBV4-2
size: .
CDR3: CASSQDTGTEAFF
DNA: TGTGCCAGCAGCCAAGACACCGGGACAGAAGCTTTCTTT

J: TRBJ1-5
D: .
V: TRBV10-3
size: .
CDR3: CASSGTNSNQPQHF
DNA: TGTGCCAGCTCCGGGACAAATAGCAATCAGCCCCAGCATTTT

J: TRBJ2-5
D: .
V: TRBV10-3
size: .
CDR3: CAISDGETQYF
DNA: TGTGCCATCAGTGACGGGGAGACCCAGTACTTC